The 16 T cell receptor beta chains presented below share a single source sample, sequenced in a study of T cell repertoires in cytomegalovirus infection. The antigens these receptors bind are not known. MiXCR, run by TCRdb on the reads, gives a single entry per CDR3 protein. This table has about 400,000 distinct CDR3 sequences, nearly 35% appearing once. The material sequenced was cultured PBMCs, taken from culture after CMV antigen stimulation. Source of these receptors: a human donor in good health (CMV status not recorded). Some clones in this sample may be carry-over from other donors' samples.

The chain has TRBV11-2 and TRBJ2-7; no clear D. The V and J ends lost 3 bases and 0 bases respectively, with 6 bases between them. This CDR3 contains 13 residues. Germline-derived CDR1 and CDR2 are SGHAT and FQNNGV. CDR3 coding DNA: TGTGCCAGCAGCTTGGCTAGCTCCTACGAGCAGTACGTC. Amino acids: CASSLASSYEQYV.

The chain uses TRBV7-2 and TRBJ2-3; TRBD2 agrees at 9 bases. This CDR3 comprises 16 residues. Looked up from germline, CDR1 is SGHTA and CDR2 is FQGNSA. The V and J ends lost 4 bases and 6 bases, in that order; junction bases with no gene match: 11. For the CDR3, the DNA is TGTGCCAGCAGCTATGATAGCGGGAGCCCGTTGGATACGCAGTATTTT. As protein: CASSYDSGSPLDTQYF.

Turning to this clonotype: As the CDR3 is not closed by the conserved phenylalanine or tryptophan, this likely results from a read error. This chain connects TRBV6-2 or TRBV6-3 to TRBJ1-3; no clear D. The ends were cut back, 2 bases at V and 3 bases at J, with 17 bases in the middle. The CDR3 covers 17 residues. CDR1 and CDR2 from the germline V gene are MNHEY and SVGEGT. In DNA form, the CDR3 reads TGTGCCAGCAGTTACGACCTCCCGGAAAGAGGTGGAAACACCATATATGTT. Its translation: CASSYDLPERGGNTIYV.

This clonotype showed up just a few times. The CDR3 region is CASSLARAGYTEAFF. The DNA of the CDR3 is TGTGCCAGCAGCTTAGCCCGAGCGGGGTACACTGAAGCTTTCTTT. The chain uses TRBV7-2 and TRBJ1-1; D remains ambiguous. Trimming cost V 0 bases and J 3 bases, with 11 bases left between them. This CDR3 has 15 residues. Germline-derived CDR1 and CDR2 are SGHTA and FQGNSA.

This clonotype appeared once. V usage is TRBV20-1 and J usage is TRBJ2-1, with 9 bases fitting TRBD2. CDR3 length: 17 amino acids. CDR1 and CDR2 from the germline V gene are DFQATT and SNEGSKA (reference sequence). Germline trimming cut 0 bases from V and 8 bases from J; bases unmatched to any gene: 14. This CDR3 is CSARDSPLREGGYEQFF. CDR3 nucleotide sequence: TGCAGTGCTAGAGATAGCCCCTTGCGGGAGGGAGGGTATGAGCAGTTCTTC.

The J gene is TRBJ2-1, the V gene TRBV5-4, with 13 bases identical to TRBD2. Germline lookup yields CDR1 SGHNT and CDR2 YYREEE (reference sequence). Trimming removed 2 bases from V and 7 bases from J; junction bases left unmatched: 6. The CDR3 is 16 amino acids. CDR3 region: CASSFGSGLAGNEQFF. The CDR3 nucleotides read TGTGCCAGCAGCTTTGGTTCGGGACTAGCGGGAAATGAGCAGTTCTTC.

This rearrangement joins TRBV12-3 or TRBV12-4 to TRBJ2-5; D remains unclear. CDR3 length: 14 residues. V was shortened by 3 bases and J by 2 bases, with 10 bases between the two germline ends. CDR3 nucleotide sequence: TGTGCCAGCAGTTTGAACATCCGTCAAGAGACCCAGTACTTC. Its protein is CASSLNIRQETQYF.

This clonotype has a count of ten or more. The V and J genes are TRBV7-2 and TRBJ1-5; D possibly corresponds to TRBD1 (5 bases). Trimming removed 2 bases at V and 4 bases at J, with 9 bases between. The CDR3 covers 14 residues. CDR1 SGHTA and CDR2 FQGNSA come from the germline V gene. CDR3 DNA sequence: TGTGCCAGCAGCTTATCCAGGGATAATCAGCCCCAGCATTTT. It codes for CASSLSRDNQPQHF.

V gene TRBV5-6 combines with J gene TRBJ1-5; D gene unclear. The V gene's germline CDR1 is SGHDT and CDR2 YYEEEE. The CDR3 has 14 amino acids. Trimming stripped 1 base from V and 5 bases from J, with 10 bases between. CDR3 loop: CASSLRSSYQPQHF. Here the CDR3 DNA reads TGTGCCAGCAGCTTGCGATCTTCTTATCAGCCCCAGCATTTT.

Points on this clonotype: The junction differs from germline at one of its ends, possibly a read error. This chain links TRBV7-6 with TRBJ2-3, with 8 bases lining up with TRBD2. Germline V gene lookup returns CDR1 SGHVS and CDR2 FNYEAQ. The length of the CDR3 is 15 residues. CDR3 sequence: CASSFGTRGVDTQYF. The CDR3 region has the DNA TGTGCTAGCAGCTTCGGGACTAGGGGTGTAGATACGCAGTATTTT. Full variable domain (missing parts from reference TRBV7-6 and TRBJ2-3): GAGVSQSPRYKVTKRGQDVALRCDPISGHVSLYWYRQALGQGPEFLTYFNYEAQQDKSGLPNDRFSAERPEGSISTLTIQRTEQRDSAMYRCASSFGTRGVDTQYFGPGTRLTVL.

This chain links TRBV14 with TRBJ2-3, with TRBD2 matching over 7 bases. This CDR3 has 16 residues. Losses at the gene ends were 0 bases for V and 6 bases for J; bases not matched to a gene: 9. From germline, CDR1 is SGHDN and CDR2 FVKESK. The CDR3 nucleotides read TGTGCCAGCAGCCAAGAATATCGGCGGGAGCTGGATACGCAGTATTTT. This sequence encodes CASSQEYRRELDTQYF. The full variable domain, rest sourced from reference TRBV14 and TRBJ2-3, is EAGVTQFPSHSVIEKGQTVTLRCDPISGHDNLYWYRRVMGKEIKFLLHFVKESKQDESGMPNNRFLAERTGGTYSTLKVQPAELEDSGVYFCASSQEYRRELDTQYFGPGTRLTVL.

The chain is built from TRBV6-2 or TRBV6-3 and TRBJ1-1; D gene unclear. The CDR3 has 11 amino acids. Trimming cost V 4 bases and J 6 bases, with 6 bases left between them. CDR1 is MNHEY, CDR2 SVGEGT, per germline. Written as DNA, the CDR3 is TGTGCCAGCAGTTGGATAGCTGAAGCTTTCTTT. It is translated as CASSWIAEAFF.

The sample holds many counts of this clonotype. The rearrangement joins TRBV7-2 to TRBJ2-7, with 10 bases fitting TRBD2. J was trimmed by 6 bases and V by 1 base; bases with no gene match: 9. The CDR3 consists of 16 residues. From germline, CDR1 is SGHTA and CDR2 FQGNSA. The CDR3 nucleotides are TGTGCCAGCAGCTTAGACAGTAGCGGGAGGCCCGGCGAGCAGTACTTC. This encodes CASSLDSSGRPGEQYF.

For the CDR3, the DNA is TGTGCCAGCAGCTTAGGGGGGACAGGGGGGTCTGAAGCTTTCTTT. It yields the protein CASSLGGTGGSEAFF. The gene calls are TRBV11-2 and TRBJ1-1, with 11 bases aligning to TRBD1. After removal of 1 base from V and 6 bases from J, the junction contained 4 bases not matched to a gene. From germline, CDR1 is SGHAT and CDR2 FQNNGV. CDR3 length: 15 residues. The full variable domain, its missing parts supplied by reference TRBV11-2 and TRBJ1-1, is EAGVAQSPRYKIIEKRQSVAFWCNPISGHATLYWYQQILGQGPKLLIQFQNNGVVDDSQLPKDRFSAERLKGVDSTLKIQPAKLEDSAVYLCASSLGGTGGSEAFFGQGTRLTVV.

This clonotype showed up many times. The CDR3 nucleotides read TGTGCCAGCAGCCCCGCCGGAGTCAATGAGCAGTTCTTC. It specifies CASSPAGVNEQFF. V and J are TRBV7-2 and TRBJ2-1, with D hard to call. The V gene's germline CDR1 is SGHTA and CDR2 FQGNSA. Between the trimmed V and J ends, which lost 5 bases and 6 bases, there was a span of 11 bases. The CDR3 is 13 residues long.

This chain links TRBV5-1 with TRBJ2-1; D remains ambiguous. Germline values: CDR1 SGHRS, CDR2 YFSETQ. CDR3 length: 16 residues. The V and J ends lost 0 bases and 3 bases respectively, with 13 bases between them. CDR3 sequence reads: CASSLARSFGYNEQFF. The CDR3 DNA is TGCGCCAGCAGCTTGGCGCGGAGTTTCGGCTACAATGAGCAGTTCTTC.